This T cell receptor beta chain appears in the sequencing data of a study of CD8 T cells in Susac syndrome. Germline loops: CDR1 SGHTA, CDR2 FQGNSA. This CDR3 contains 14 residues. The V end lost 3 bases, the J end lost 1 base, and 9 bases lay between the germline ends. RNA in amounts of roughly 0.5 to 1 ug was reverse transcribed with random hexamers. The method of amplification for TCR beta CDR3 was immunoSEQ multiplex PCR, covering 54 Vbeta and 13 Jbeta. TCRdb passed the immunoSEQ multiplex PCR reads through MiXCR, listing each CDR3 protein once. The repertoire holds roughly 130,000 distinct CDR3 sequences, with roughly 96% as singletons. CD8+ and CD4+ T cells were negatively isolated; TEMRA cells were FACS-enriched.

This TCR was recovered from a human donor in good health. The chain links TRBV7-2 to TRBJ2-5; D is perhaps TRBD1 (5 bases). Sequencing was carried out using CD4+ T cells from PBMCs. The CDR3 coding sequence is TGTGCCAGCAGCTTGTCAAGGGGCCAAGAGACCCAGTACTTC. Encoded protein: CASSLSRGQETQYF.